The 25 T cell receptor beta chains below were found in one sample sequenced in a study of sequential checkpoint blockade in melanoma. Treatment in this sample: randomized to nivolumab then ipilimumab (arm A) or the reverse (arm B). Profiling relied on immunoSEQ multiplex PCR, and the TCRdb table lists in-frame clones only, not all of them. The sample carries 25,000 to 35,000 clones, 65% to 85% recorded once. The source was CD8+ T cells sorted from blood (inferred from file names), collected from a patient given nivolumab and ipilimumab in sequence. Every receptor here comes from a human donor with melanoma.

V and J are TRBV2 and TRBJ2-1; tentatively, D is TRBD2 (6 bases). CDR3 length: 11 residues. Trimming took off 6 bases at V and 12 bases at J, with 12 bases between the two ends. The germline gives CDR1 SNHLY, CDR2 FYNNEI. The DNA of the CDR3 is TGTGCCAGCAGACGGGGGACCTGGCAGTTCTTC. Its protein is CASRRGTWQFF.

The chain links TRBV5-4 to TRBJ1-2; TRBD1 agrees at 9 bases. There are 14 residues in the CDR3. The ends lost 0 bases at V and 5 bases at J; junction bases unmatched: 2. Germline assignment: CDR1 SGHNT and CDR2 YYREEE (reference sequence). This chain's CDR3 is CASSLGTGVYGYTF. Written as DNA, the CDR3 is TGTGCCAGCAGCTTGGGGACAGGGGTGTATGGCTACACCTTC. Complete variable domain (other parts from reference TRBV5-4 and TRBJ1-2): ETGVTQSPTHLIKTRGQQVTLRCSSQSGHNTVSWYQQALGQGPQFIFQYYREEENGRGNFPPRFSGLQFPNYSSELNVNALELDDSALYLCASSLGTGVYGYTFGSGTRLTVV.

The V call is TRBV5-1, the J call TRBJ1-1, with no clear D. The germline V gene encodes CDR1 SGHRS and CDR2 YFSETQ. V was shortened by 0 bases and J by 2 bases, with 14 bases between the two germline ends. This CDR3 region has 16 residues. CDR3 sequence reads: CASSLAGQGRNTEAFF. The DNA for the CDR3 is TGCGCCAGCAGCTTGGCCGGGCAAGGGAGAAACACTGAAGCTTTCTTT.

V is TRBV27 and J is TRBJ2-5; 10 bases fit TRBD2. V gave up 3 bases and J gave up 3 bases; unmatched junction bases: 1. This CDR3 region has 14 residues. CDR1 is MNHEY, CDR2 SMNVEV, per germline (reference sequence). The CDR3 spells CASSFGLAEETQYF. As DNA, the CDR3 is TGTGCCAGCAGTTTCGGACTAGCGGAAGAGACCCAGTACTTC.

The chain joins TRBV19 to TRBJ2-3; D may be TRBD1 (5 bases). V shed 3 bases and J shed 4 bases, with 14 bases lying between them. From germline, CDR1 is LNHDA and CDR2 SQIVND (reference sequence). The CDR3 covers 15 residues. For the CDR3, the DNA is TGTGCCAGTAGTATGCCGGCACAGGCCTCAGATACGCAGTATTTT. Translation: CASSMPAQASDTQYF.

The chain has TRBV5-8 and TRBJ2-1; 8 nucleotides line up with TRBD2. CDR3 size: 14 residues. Germline V gene sequence: CDR1 SGHTS, CDR2 YDEGEE. J was trimmed by 3 bases and V by 5 bases; bases with no gene match: 4. CDR3 amino acids: CASSTSGHYNEQFF. In DNA form, the CDR3 reads TGTGCCAGCAGTACTAGCGGACACTACAATGAGCAGTTCTTC. Full variable domain (rest looked up from reference TRBV5-8 and TRBJ2-1): EAGVTQSPTHLIKTRGQQATLRCSPISGHTSVYWYQQALGLGLQFLLWYDEGEERNRGNFPPRFSGRQFPNYSSELNVNALELEDSALYLCASSTSGHYNEQFFGPGTRLTVL.

This chain connects TRBV19 to TRBJ1-1, with 9 bases fitting TRBD1. This CDR3 has 13 residues. The V gene's germline CDR1 is LNHDA and CDR2 SQIVND (reference sequence). V was clipped by 9 bases and J by 5 bases; unmatched bases: 7. The CDR3 sequence: CASQTGGQTEAFF. CDR3 nucleotides: TGTGCCAGCCAAACAGGGGGCCAAACTGAAGCTTTCTTT.

This chain connects TRBV7-6 to TRBJ2-1, with 7 nucleotides matching TRBD2. CDR1 is SGHVS, CDR2 FNYEAQ, per germline. There are 18 residues in the CDR3. The J segment lost 5 bases and the V segment lost 5 bases, leaving 18 bases of the junction unmatched. CDR3 protein: CASSNSLVGRESDNEQFF. For the CDR3, the DNA is TGTGCCAGCAGCAACTCGTTGGTTGGGCGGGAGAGTGACAATGAGCAGTTCTTC.

This clone was seen only a few times. This chain links TRBV9 with TRBJ1-2; 7 positions match TRBD1. V lost 7 bases and J lost 8; bases outside the gene matches: 8. Germline CDR1 reads SGDLS; CDR2 reads YYNGEE. The CDR3 extends over 12 amino acids. CDR3: CASRDRVKGYTF. CDR3 DNA: TGTGCCAGCCGTGACAGGGTAAAGGGCTACACCTTC.

The genes are TRBV19 and TRBJ1-1; 7 positions agree with TRBD1. Germline V lookup: CDR1 LNHDA, CDR2 SQIVND (reference sequence). Trimming cost V 5 bases and J 3 bases; bases outside gene matches: 6. This CDR3 is built from 14 residues. The CDR3 bases are TGTGCCAGTAGTGTCGGGACAGCCTACACTGAAGCTTTCTTT. Encoded protein: CASSVGTAYTEAFF.

The sample holds one count of this clone. V and J are TRBV9 and TRBJ1-6; D might be TRBD1 (6 bases). The CDR3 is made up of 15 amino acids. The V gene's germline CDR1 is SGDLS and CDR2 YYNGEE. V shed 3 bases and J shed 11 bases, with 18 bases lying between them. The CDR3 region is CASSARGGADTPLHF. DNA for the CDR3: TGTGCCAGCAGCGCTAGGGGGGGCGCGGATACACCCCTCCACTTT.

V usage is TRBV27 and J usage is TRBJ1-6; D uncertain. V lost 6 bases to trimming and J lost 10 bases, with 13 bases between them. The CDR3 contains 13 residues. CDR1 and CDR2 from the germline V gene are MNHEY and SMNVEV (reference sequence). The CDR3: CASRLGGGSPLHF. CDR3 nucleotide sequence: TGTGCCAGCAGACTTGGAGGAGGCTCACCCCTCCACTTT.

The chain combines TRBV11-2 with TRBJ1-1; TRBD1 is a possible D gene (6 bases). V lost 4 bases and J lost 4, with 13 bases in between. This CDR3 has 14 residues. Germline CDR1 reads SGHAT; CDR2 reads FQNNGV. The CDR3 DNA reads TGTGCCAGCAGCTCCAGGGGAGGGGGCACTGAAGCTTTCTTT. Protein: CASSSRGGGTEAFF.

V usage is TRBV7-2 and J usage is TRBJ2-6; D uncertain. The CDR3 consists of 15 residues. V gave up 4 bases and J gave up 5 bases, with 12 bases separating them. Germline loops: CDR1 SGHTA, CDR2 FQGNSA. This chain's CDR3 is CASSSPVIRANVLTF. CDR3 coding DNA: TGTGCCAGCAGCTCCCCAGTGATCAGGGCCAACGTCCTGACTTTC.

The V call is TRBV7-9, the J call TRBJ2-3, with unresolved D. V lost 4 bases and J lost 3, with 11 bases in between. The CDR3 runs to 14 residues. Germline CDR1 is SEHNR and CDR2 is FQNEAQ (reference sequence). The CDR3 region has the DNA TGTGCCAGCAGCTCACTCTCGTTAACAGATACGCAGTATTTT. Its translation is CASSSLSLTDTQYF. The variable domain in full, completed from reference TRBV7-9 and TRBJ2-3, reads DTGVSQNPRHKITKRGQNVTFRCDPISEHNRLYWYRQTLGQGPEFLTYFQNEAQLEKSRLLSDRFSAERPKGSFSTLEIQRTEQGDSAMYLCASSSLSLTDTQYFGPGTRLTVL.

This clone has a handful of counts. The J gene is TRBJ2-1, the V gene TRBV7-6, with no clear D. The CDR3 has 13 residues. Germline lookup yields CDR1 SGHVS and CDR2 FNYEAQ. Trimming pared 5 bases from V and 4 bases from J, leaving 9 bases between. CDR3 nucleotides: TGTGCCAGCAGCGTAACTCCATACAATGAGCAGTTCTTC. Protein product: CASSVTPYNEQFF.

The sample holds one count of this clone. The rearrangement joins TRBV7-3 to TRBJ1-1; a possible D gene is TRBD1 (5 bases). V dropped 3 bases and J dropped 1 base, with 6 bases sitting between them. The CDR3 sequence is 13 residues long. Germline CDR1 is SGHTA and CDR2 is FQGTGA. This chain's CDR3 is CASSFGANTEAFF. In DNA, the CDR3 is TGTGCCAGCAGCTTTGGGGCGAACACTGAAGCTTTCTTT.

The chain employs TRBV2 and TRBJ2-7; D might be TRBD1 (5 bases). CDR1 is SNHLY and CDR2 is FYNNEI in the germline V gene. Trimming left V 4 bases short and J 3 bases short, with 13 bases between. This CDR3 region has 14 residues. Written as DNA, the CDR3 is TGTGCCAGCAGTGTAGGGGTCGGATTCTACGAGCAGTACTTC. Translation gives CASSVGVGFYEQYF.

This clone occurred a few times. V gene TRBV29-1 combines with J gene TRBJ2-1; weak D call: TRBD1 (6 bases). This CDR3 comprises 14 residues. Germline lookup yields CDR1 SQVTM and CDR2 ANQGSEA. V gave up 5 bases and J gave up 9 bases, with 20 bases separating them. CDR3 DNA sequence: TGCAGCGTTAAGAGCCAGGGGCCCCTAGGTGAGCAGTTCTTC. Residues: CSVKSQGPLGEQFF.

The rearrangement uses TRBV14 and TRBJ1-1; D ambiguous. This CDR3 has 14 residues. Trimming removed 1 base from V and 6 bases from J, with 12 bases in between. Germline V gene sequence: CDR1 SGHDN, CDR2 FVKESK. CDR3 coding DNA: TGTGCCAGCAGCCAAGTCGGGAGGGATTCTGAAGCTTTCTTT. Its protein is CASSQVGRDSEAFF.

The chain is built from TRBV9 and TRBJ2-3, with 9 bases fitting TRBD2. V dropped 3 bases and J dropped 2; count of bases not matched to a gene: 10. The CDR3 extends over 17 amino acids. CDR1 and CDR2 from the germline V gene are SGDLS and YYNGEE. CDR3 DNA: TGTGCCAGCAGCGCGATGGGGCTAGCGGGGACCACAGATACGCAGTATTTT. Translated: CASSAMGLAGTTDTQYF.

The chain joins TRBV7-8 to TRBJ1-6; D is ambiguous. V lost 1 base to trimming and J lost 0 bases, with 10 bases between them. This CDR3 region has 17 residues. Looked up from germline, CDR1 is SGHVS and CDR2 is FQNEAQ. CDR3 region: CASSLVGSDSYNSPLHF. The CDR3 nucleotides read TGTGCCAGCAGCTTAGTGGGCAGTGACTCCTATAATTCACCCCTCCACTTT. The variable domain in full, completed from reference TRBV7-8 and TRBJ1-6, reads GAGVSQSPRYKVAKRGQDVALRCDPISGHVSLFWYQQALGQGPEFLTYFQNEAQLDKSGLPSDRFFAERPEGSVSTLKIQRTQQEDSAVYLCASSLVGSDSYNSPLHFGNGTRLTVT.

The chain couples TRBV4-1 to TRBJ2-2; maybe TRBD1 (5 bases). CDR1 and CDR2 (germline): MGHRA, YSYEKL. V dropped 4 bases and J dropped 2 bases, with 8 bases sitting between them. CDR3 length equals 14 residues. The chain's CDR3 is CASSLGQNTGELFF. CDR3 DNA sequence: TGCGCCAGCAGCCTCGGACAAAACACCGGGGAGCTGTTTTTT.

This clone was observed a few times. Other DNA sequences from this sample encode an identical CDR3 as well. The chain carries TRBV6-6 and TRBJ2-7, with 8 bases matching TRBD1. Germline V lookup: CDR1 MNHNY, CDR2 SVGAGI (reference sequence). V was clipped by 2 bases and J by 0 bases; unmatched bases: 6. The CDR3 length is 16 residues. As DNA, the CDR3 is TGTGCCAGCAGTTACCCGGACAGGGAACCCTCCTACGAGCAGTACTTC. Residues: CASSYPDREPSYEQYF.

This chain joins TRBV27 and TRBJ1-2; D not resolved. V shed 5 bases and J shed 6 bases, with 10 bases lying between them. The length of the CDR3 is 12 residues. The V gene's germline CDR1 is MNHEY and CDR2 SMNVEV (reference sequence). CDR3 sequence: CASSGGLHGYTF. The CDR3 DNA follows: TGTGCCAGCAGTGGAGGGCTCCATGGCTACACCTTC.